Following are 28 T cell receptor beta chains from one sample sequenced in a study of blood T cell repertoires in COVID-19. Profiled with immunoSEQ multiplex PCR; TCRdb holds only in-frame clones, not every one. The table shows about 73,000 clones, with 77% occurring only once. The material sequenced was peripheral blood. The receptors originated from a man aged 70 or older with COVID-19, enrolled during active disease.

The genes are TRBV9 and TRBJ2-3, with D maybe TRBD2 (6 bases). Germline V gene sequence: CDR1 SGDLS, CDR2 YYNGEE. V was cut by 2 bases and J by 0 bases, with 16 bases left in between. The CDR3 totals 17 residues. This CDR3 reads CASSVLSRRGSTDTQYF. The CDR3 DNA sequence: TGTGCCAGCAGCGTTCTGTCGCGGCGGGGAAGCACAGATACGCAGTATTTT.

The genes are TRBV7-8 and TRBJ1-2; D is ambiguous. Germline CDR1 and CDR2: SGHVS and FQNEAQ. V was shortened by 5 bases and J by 5 bases, with 15 bases between the two germline ends. There are 14 residues in the CDR3. Here the CDR3 reads CASSPVLGAYGYTF. CDR3 bases: TGTGCCAGCAGCCCGGTCCTTGGAGCGTATGGCTACACCTTC.

A single count supports this clone. The rearrangement links TRBV29-1 to TRBJ2-3, with no clear D. CDR1 is SQVTM and CDR2 is ANQGSEA in the germline V gene. V lost 2 bases to trimming and J lost 0 bases, with 3 bases between them. This CDR3 is built from 12 residues. In nucleotides, the CDR3 is TGCAGCGTTGAACAGAGCACAGATACGCAGTATTTT. Translated, it gives CSVEQSTDTQYF.

The J gene is TRBJ2-7, the V gene TRBV5-1; a possible D gene is TRBD2 (5 bases). Germline V gives CDR1 SGHRS, CDR2 YFSETQ. V shed 0 bases and J shed 0 bases, with 10 bases lying between them. The CDR3 has 15 amino acids. CDR3 amino acids: CASSLDPGSSYEQYF. CDR3 DNA sequence: TGCGCCAGCAGCTTGGACCCGGGAAGCTCCTACGAGCAGTACTTC.

This clone was seen more than once but under ten times. V and J are TRBV5-6 and TRBJ2-5; 8 bases line up with TRBD1. With V trimmed by 1 base and J by 4 bases, 3 bases remained unmatched. The germline CDR1 and CDR2 sequences are SGHDT and YYEEEE. The CDR3 length is 14 residues. The CDR3 DNA is TGTGCCAGCAGCTTGATAGGACAGGGAGAGACCCAGTACTTC. It specifies CASSLIGQGETQYF.

This clone was observed once. The chain is built from TRBV9 and TRBJ1-2; a weak D match, TRBD1 (5 bases). The CDR3 extends over 18 amino acids. Trimming removed 0 bases at V and 7 bases at J, with 25 bases between. Germline assignment: CDR1 SGDLS and CDR2 YYNGEE. In DNA, the CDR3 is TGTGCCAGCAGCGTAGGAGGTGCCGGAGGGTCCTGGGGCAGTGGCTACACCTTC. Protein product: CASSVGGAGGSWGSGYTF.

This clone was detected a few times. The chain is built from TRBV7-2 and TRBJ2-7, with 9 bases matching TRBD2. V gave up 4 bases and J gave up 6 bases; unmatched junction bases: 10. The germline gives CDR1 SGHTA, CDR2 FQGNSA. The CDR3 consists of 15 residues. The CDR3 loop reads CASSSYGLAGTEQYF. CDR3 bases: TGTGCCAGCAGCTCCTATGGCCTAGCGGGAACCGAGCAGTACTTC. The entire variable domain, with the rest obtained from reference TRBV7-2 and TRBJ2-7, is as follows: GAGVSQSPSNKVTEKGKDVELRCDPISGHTALYWYRQSLGQGLEFLIYFQGNSAPDKSGLPSDRFSAERTGGSVSTLTIQRTQQEDSAVYLCASSSYGLAGTEQYFGPGTRLTVT.

Only one count was recorded for this clone. The chain employs TRBV24-1 and TRBJ1-4, with D perhaps matching TRBD1 (6 bases). The CDR3 contains 19 residues. The V and J ends lost 6 bases and 3 bases respectively, with 25 bases between them. Germline V gene lookup returns CDR1 KGHDR and CDR2 SFDVKD. This CDR3 reads CATSPNRTVPRQANEKLFF. The CDR3, as DNA: TGTGCCACCAGTCCAAATAGGACAGTTCCACGCCAGGCTAATGAAAAACTGTTTTTT.

The chain combines TRBV5-6 with TRBJ2-7; 7 bases agree with TRBD2. The CDR3 has 17 amino acids. From germline, CDR1 is SGHDT and CDR2 YYEEEE. V lost 0 bases, J lost 3 bases, and 12 bases stayed unmatched. Written as DNA, the CDR3 is TGTGCCAGCAGCTTGGTGCGGGGTGTGTGGACTAGCTACGAGCAGTACTTC. Its translation is CASSLVRGVWTSYEQYF.

This clone was found a few times. V and J are TRBV7-3 and TRBJ1-1; D not certain. Deletions cut 7 bases from V and 2 bases from J, with 11 bases between. The germline CDR1 and CDR2 sequences are SGHTA and FQGTGA. This CDR3 has 13 residues. This CDR3 reads CASKTQSNTEAFF. The DNA of the CDR3 is TGTGCCAGCAAAACGCAAAGCAACACTGAAGCTTTCTTT.

The chain employs TRBV7-9 and TRBJ1-6; TRBD1 is a possible D gene (5 bases). The CDR3 covers 15 residues. Germline lookup yields CDR1 SEHNR and CDR2 FQNEAQ (reference sequence). V was trimmed by 4 bases and J by 10 bases, leaving 17 bases between them. This CDR3 is CASSYGHFGESPLHF. The CDR3 nucleotides read TGTGCCAGCAGCTACGGACATTTTGGAGAATCACCCCTCCACTTT.

The V call is TRBV5-6, the J call TRBJ2-2; possible D gene TRBD2, 6 bases. V dropped 0 bases and J dropped 5 bases, with 14 bases sitting between them. The CDR3 consists of 16 residues. Germline loops: CDR1 SGHDT, CDR2 YYEEEE. The CDR3 coding sequence is TGTGCCAGCAGCTTGGCGGGACTGGAGGGTACCGGGGAGCTGTTTTTT. It yields the protein CASSLAGLEGTGELFF.

This clone was seen only a few times. V usage is TRBV9 and J usage is TRBJ1-2; D might be TRBD1 (6 bases). The CDR3 totals 13 residues. The germline V gene has CDR1 SGDLS and CDR2 YYNGEE. Trimming removed 3 bases from V and 3 bases from J, with 9 bases in between. CDR3 in amino acids: CASSARTDYGYTF. The CDR3, as DNA: TGTGCCAGCAGCGCCCGGACAGACTATGGCTACACCTTC.

This chain joins TRBV6-2 or TRBV6-3 and TRBJ1-2, with TRBD1 as a possible D gene (5 bases). Looked up from germline, CDR1 is MNHEY and CDR2 is SVGEGT. Trimming pared 6 bases from V and 0 bases from J, leaving 11 bases between. The CDR3 runs to 14 residues. CDR3 residues: CASSPTVPNYGYTF. In DNA form, the CDR3 reads TGTGCCAGCAGCCCGACAGTTCCTAACTATGGCTACACCTTC.

The chain joins TRBV10-3 to TRBJ2-7, with 8 positions matching TRBD1. The germline gives CDR1 ENHRY, CDR2 SYGVKD. Trimming took 2 bases from V and 1 from J; bases not matched to a gene: 7. The CDR3 runs to 16 residues. CDR3 sequence reads: CAISEQGQGASYEQYF. In DNA form, the CDR3 reads TGTGCCATCAGTGAGCAAGGACAGGGAGCTTCCTACGAGCAGTACTTC.

V is TRBV6-6 and J is TRBJ1-2, with D perhaps TRBD1 (5 bases). Germline loops: CDR1 MNHNY, CDR2 SVGAGI (reference sequence). Trimming removed 3 bases from V and 4 bases from J, with 15 bases in between. The CDR3 totals 15 residues. The CDR3 DNA reads TGTGCCAGCAGTTATAACCCAGGGCTAGGCTATGGCTACACCTTC. Protein sequence: CASSYNPGLGYGYTF.

The rearrangement joins TRBV3-1 (or the pseudogene TRBV3-2) to TRBJ2-7; TRBD2 might be the D (6 bases). CDR3 size: 15 residues. Germline CDR1 is LGHDT and CDR2 is YNNKEL (reference sequence). The ends were cut back, 3 bases at V and 1 base at J, with 13 bases in the middle. CDR3 coding DNA: TGTGCCAGCAGCCAGACCCGGGAGCCGTCCTACGAGCAGTACTTC. Its translation is CASSQTREPSYEQYF.

V is TRBV7-3 and J is TRBJ2-7, with D perhaps matching TRBD2 (5 bases). V lost 5 bases and J 2 bases, leaving 13 bases between the germline ends. The CDR3 runs to 14 residues. Germline CDR1 reads SGHTA; CDR2 reads FQGTGA. The CDR3 coding sequence is TGTGCCAGCAGCCCTTCTCTAGCTGCCTACGAGCAGTACTTC. This gives the protein CASSPSLAAYEQYF.

This chain links TRBV11-1 with TRBJ2-1, with 8 bases aligning to TRBD2. V trimming: 0 bases; J trimming: 2 bases; junction bases outside the gene matches: 0. The V gene's germline CDR1 is SGHAT and CDR2 FQDESV (reference sequence). This CDR3 is 15 amino acids long. Here the CDR3 DNA reads TGTGCCAGCAGCTTAGCTAGCGGGACCTACAATGAGCAGTTCTTC. It is translated as CASSLASGTYNEQFF.

In the case of this clone: The junction differs from germline at one of its ends, possibly a read error. This chain uses TRBV5-1 with TRBJ1-2, with TRBD1 matching over 12 bases. This CDR3 is built from 15 residues. The germline V gene encodes CDR1 SGHRS and CDR2 YFSETQ. The CDR3: CARSSAGDRGQGYTF. In DNA, the CDR3 is TGCGCCCGCAGCTCGGCGGGGGACAGGGGGCAAGGCTACACCTTC.

In nucleotides, the CDR3 is TGTGCCAGCAGTATAAGACAGGGGACTACAATCTCTGGGGCCAACGTCCTGACTTTC. The encoded protein is CASSIRQGTTISGANVLTF. V usage is TRBV28 and J usage is TRBJ2-6; possible D gene TRBD1, 8 bases. The V end was cut by 5 bases, the J end by 0 bases, with 20 bases between. This CDR3 comprises 19 residues. The germline gives CDR1 MDHEN, CDR2 SYDVKM.

The chain carries TRBV10-3 and TRBJ1-3; 8 bases line up with TRBD1. The CDR3 totals 14 residues. V dropped 10 bases and J dropped 2; count of bases not matched to a gene: 7. Germline V gives CDR1 ENHRY, CDR2 SYGVKD. CDR3 loop: CATRTGSTGNTIYF. The CDR3 coding sequence is TGTGCCACCCGGACAGGGTCGACTGGAAACACCATATATTTT.

V usage is TRBV7-3 and J usage is TRBJ1-1; maybe TRBD1 (6 bases). Germline lookup yields CDR1 SGHTA and CDR2 FQGTGA. With 1 base removed from V and 5 bases from J, the gap between germline ends came to 8 bases. The CDR3 runs to 13 residues. Here the CDR3 reads CASSLSQGTEAFF. CDR3 bases: TGTGCCAGCAGCTTAAGTCAGGGGACTGAAGCTTTCTTT.

V and J are TRBV6-6 and TRBJ2-1; 7 nucleotides agree with TRBD2. Trimming cost V 2 bases and J 8 bases; bases outside gene matches: 3. Germline CDR1 reads MNHNY; CDR2 reads SVGAGI (reference sequence). The CDR3 consists of 13 residues. CDR3: CASSYGGDDEQFF. The DNA of the CDR3 is TGTGCCAGCAGTTACGGGGGGGACGATGAGCAGTTCTTC.

This clone came up many times. V gene TRBV29-1 combines with J gene TRBJ2-7; 9 bases are a match to TRBD1. CDR1 SQVTM and CDR2 ANQGSEA come from the germline V gene. V trimming: 7 bases; J trimming: 2 bases; junction bases outside the gene matches: 9. CDR3 length equals 14 residues. The CDR3: CSAFGTGKPYEQYF. In DNA, the CDR3 is TGCAGCGCCTTTGGGACAGGGAAGCCCTACGAGCAGTACTTC.

The gene calls are TRBV5-1 and TRBJ1-2, with 7 bases identical to TRBD1. J lost 5 bases, V lost 3 bases, and 7 bases had no gene match. Per the germline V gene, CDR1 is SGHRS and CDR2 is YFSETQ. CDR3 length: 14 amino acids. The CDR3 sequence: CASSSPGQSYGYTF. The CDR3, as DNA: TGCGCCAGCAGCTCCCCGGGACAGAGTTATGGCTACACCTTC.

This clone came up a few times. V usage is TRBV9 and J usage is TRBJ1-3, with a possible D match to TRBD1 (5 bases). This CDR3 has 15 residues. The V end was cut by 4 bases, the J end by 4 bases, with 15 bases between. Germline V gene sequence: CDR1 SGDLS, CDR2 YYNGEE. CDR3 bases: TGTGCCAGCAGCTACAGGTCCGGCGCGGGAAACACCATATATTTT. The encoded protein is CASSYRSGAGNTIYF.

There are a few counts of this clone. V is TRBV28 and J is TRBJ1-3; possible D gene TRBD1, 6 bases. Trimming removed 6 bases from V and 4 bases from J, with 13 bases in between. Germline-derived CDR1 and CDR2 are MDHEN and SYDVKM. The CDR3 extends over 14 amino acids. CDR3 DNA sequence: TGTGCCAGCAGATACGGGACACCCGGAAACACCATATATTTT. It codes for CASRYGTPGNTIYF.